This T cell receptor beta chain was profiled in a study of T cells in Graves' hyperthyroidism and ophthalmopathy. The wider study: Sampling of peripheral blood happened at initial diagnosis, prior to any treatment. Study results and limitations: Also found in blood were most expanded thyroid clonotypes above 0.001. Progression to ophthalmopathy was predicted a median of roughly 6.8 months early.

Amplification targeted TCR beta CDR3 regions from RNA transcripts. The HTBI primer set was used in a first-round RT-PCR of the TCR CDR3. One entry per CDR3 protein results from TCRdb running MiXCR on the multiplex PCR reads. Of hundreds of thousands of distinct CDR3 sequences in the sample, around 20% were seen once. About this clonotype itself: Its antigen is still unknown.

Diagnoses were established using clinical symptoms, serum thyroxine and TRAb, thyroid ultrasound and orbital computed tomography. Trimming at V came to 3 bases and at J to 0 bases, leaving 18 bases not matched to a gene. CDR3 size: 20 residues. Per germline, CDR1 MNHNS and CDR2 SASEGT. The sample was blood. The chain carries TRBV6-1 and TRBJ2-7; 9 bases agree with TRBD1. The TCR originated in a man under 40 with Graves' ophthalmopathy. CDR3 sequence (DNA): TGTGCCAGCAGTGAGGTTTTTGGGACAGGGTCTTTCCCTAGCTCCTACGAGCAGTACTTC. Translation gives CASSEVFGTGSFPSSYEQYF.